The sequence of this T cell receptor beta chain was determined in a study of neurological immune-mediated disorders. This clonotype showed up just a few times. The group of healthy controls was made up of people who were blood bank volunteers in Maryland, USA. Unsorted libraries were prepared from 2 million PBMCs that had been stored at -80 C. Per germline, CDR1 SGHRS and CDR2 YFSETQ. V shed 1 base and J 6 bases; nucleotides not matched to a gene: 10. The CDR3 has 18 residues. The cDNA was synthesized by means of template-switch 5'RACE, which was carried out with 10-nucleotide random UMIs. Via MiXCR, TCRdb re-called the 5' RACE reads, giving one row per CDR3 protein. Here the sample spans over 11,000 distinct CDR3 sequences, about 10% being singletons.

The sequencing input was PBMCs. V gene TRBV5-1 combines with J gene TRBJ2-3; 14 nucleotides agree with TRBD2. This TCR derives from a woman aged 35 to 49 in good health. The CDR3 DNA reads TGCGCCAGCAGCTTGAACCCGGGACTAGCGGGAGCAGGTGATACGCAGTATTTT. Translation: CASSLNPGLAGAGDTQYF.